This T cell receptor beta chain was sequenced during a study of radiotherapy plus CTLA-4 blockade in lung cancer. Notes on the study in general: Early blood T cell clone changes and increased post-radiation serum interferon-beta were reportedly the strongest response predictors.

Of note for this clone: What it binds is unknown. Other DNA sequences in the same sample also yield this CDR3.

Assay used: immunoSEQ multiplex PCR; TCRdb lists only in-frame clones, some missing. The table shows 90,000 to 130,000 clones, with roughly 86% occurring only once. V gave up 0 bases and J gave up 4 bases; unmatched junction bases: 2. CDR1 is SGHRS and CDR2 is YFSETQ in the germline V gene. The CDR3 is 15 amino acids. Chemo-refractory metastatic non-small-cell lung cancer patients received focal radiation with ipilimumab CTLA-4 blockade. This clonotype was sampled from a human donor with non-small cell lung cancer that progressed on radiotherapy plus ipilimumab. Some clones in this sample may be carry-over from other donors' samples. The sample in question was peripheral blood, obtained from a patient treated with radiotherapy plus ipilimumab. The chain carries TRBV5-1 and TRBJ2-1; 9 bases are a match to TRBD2. CDR3 coding DNA: TGCGCCAGCAGCTTGGATAGCGGGGGTTACAATGAGCAGTTCTTC. Amino acids: CASSLDSGGYNEQFF.